The T cell receptor beta chain under discussion was sequenced for a study of T cells in Graves' hyperthyroidism and ophthalmopathy. This clonotype was recorded many times. PBMCs were derived from more than 8 ml fresh peripheral blood. The CDR3 consists of 13 residues. With 4 bases clipped from V and 7 bases from J, the junction kept 4 bases outside the gene matches. CDR1 and CDR2 (germline): SGHAT, FQNNGV. From RNA transcripts, TCR beta CDR3 regions were amplified. The HTBI primer set drove a first-round RT-PCR of the TCR CDR3. MiXCR was run by TCRdb on the multiplex PCR reads, yielding one entry per CDR3 protein. Altogether roughly 500,000 distinct CDR3 sequences are present, about 16% being singletons, with the ten largest covering approximately 30%.

J is TRBJ2-7 and V is TRBV11-2; 10 nucleotides match TRBD2. This receptor was taken from a woman aged 30 to 39 with Graves' ophthalmopathy. Specimen: blood. The CDR3 spells CASSSLAGVEQYF. The CDR3 bases are TGTGCCAGCAGCTCCCTAGCGGGAGTTGAGCAGTACTTC.